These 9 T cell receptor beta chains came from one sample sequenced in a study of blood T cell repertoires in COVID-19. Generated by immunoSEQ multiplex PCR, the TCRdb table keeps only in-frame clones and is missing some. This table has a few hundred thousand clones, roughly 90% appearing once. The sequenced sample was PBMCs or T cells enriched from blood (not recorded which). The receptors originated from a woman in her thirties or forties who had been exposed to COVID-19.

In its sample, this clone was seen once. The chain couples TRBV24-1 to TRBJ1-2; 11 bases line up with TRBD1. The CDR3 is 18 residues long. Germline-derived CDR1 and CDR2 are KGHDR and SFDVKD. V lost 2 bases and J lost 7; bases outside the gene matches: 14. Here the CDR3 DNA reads TGTGCCACCAGTGATTCTTTCGGGACAGGGGGTAATCCGGGTGGCTACACCTTC. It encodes CATSDSFGTGGNPGGYTF.

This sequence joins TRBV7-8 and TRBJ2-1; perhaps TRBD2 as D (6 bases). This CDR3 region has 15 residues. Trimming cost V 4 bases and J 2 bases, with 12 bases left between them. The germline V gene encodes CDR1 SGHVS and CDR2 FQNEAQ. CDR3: CASSSGSGAYNEQFF. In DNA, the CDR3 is TGTGCCAGCAGCTCCGGTTCGGGGGCCTACAATGAGCAGTTCTTC.

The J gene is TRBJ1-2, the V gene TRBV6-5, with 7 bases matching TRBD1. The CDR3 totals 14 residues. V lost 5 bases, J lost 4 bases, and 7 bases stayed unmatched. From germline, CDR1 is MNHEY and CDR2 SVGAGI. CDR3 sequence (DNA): TGTGCCAGCAGTCGAATACAGGGGAGCTATGGCTACACCTTC. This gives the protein CASSRIQGSYGYTF.

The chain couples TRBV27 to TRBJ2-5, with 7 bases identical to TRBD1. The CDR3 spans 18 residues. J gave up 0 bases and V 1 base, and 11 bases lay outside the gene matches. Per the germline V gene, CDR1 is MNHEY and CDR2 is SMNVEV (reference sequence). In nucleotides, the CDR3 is TGTGCCAGCAGTTTATTAGGTTTGGGACAGCGGTACCAAGAGACCCAGTACTTC. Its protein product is CASSLLGLGQRYQETQYF.

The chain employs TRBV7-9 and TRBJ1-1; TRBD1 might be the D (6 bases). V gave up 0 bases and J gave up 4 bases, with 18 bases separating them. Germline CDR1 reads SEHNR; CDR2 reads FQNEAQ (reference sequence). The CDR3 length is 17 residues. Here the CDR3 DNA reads TGTGCCAGCAGCTTAGCCGGGGTCCGGGACATGACCACTGAAGCTTTCTTT. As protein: CASSLAGVRDMTTEAFF.

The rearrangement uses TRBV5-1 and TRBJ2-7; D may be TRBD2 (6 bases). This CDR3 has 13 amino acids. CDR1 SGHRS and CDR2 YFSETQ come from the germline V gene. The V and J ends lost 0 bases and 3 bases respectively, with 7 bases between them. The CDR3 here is CASSLDGGYEQYF. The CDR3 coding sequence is TGCGCCAGCAGCTTGGACGGGGGCTACGAGCAGTACTTC. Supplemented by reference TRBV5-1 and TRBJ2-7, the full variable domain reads KAGVTQTPRYLIKTRGQQVTLSCSPISGHRSVSWYQQTPGQGLQFLFEYFSETQRNKGNFPGRFSGRQFSNSRSEMNVSTLELGDSALYLCASSLDGGYEQYFGPGTRLTVT.

CDR3 in DNA: TGCAGCGGTCTTAGCGGGAGTGGTGGGGTCACAGATACGCAGTATTTT. Translating gives CSGLSGSGGVTDTQYF. The V and J genes are TRBV29-1 and TRBJ2-3, with 9 bases aligning to TRBD2. V lost 7 bases, J lost 2 bases, and 13 bases stayed unmatched. CDR1 and CDR2 (germline): SQVTM, ANQGSEA. This CDR3 has 16 amino acids.

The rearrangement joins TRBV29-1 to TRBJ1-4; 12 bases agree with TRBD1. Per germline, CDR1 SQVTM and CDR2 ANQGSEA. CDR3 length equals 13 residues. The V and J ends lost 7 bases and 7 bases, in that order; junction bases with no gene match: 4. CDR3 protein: CSAGTGGVEKLFF. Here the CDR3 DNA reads TGCAGCGCCGGGACAGGGGGCGTTGAAAAACTGTTTTTT.

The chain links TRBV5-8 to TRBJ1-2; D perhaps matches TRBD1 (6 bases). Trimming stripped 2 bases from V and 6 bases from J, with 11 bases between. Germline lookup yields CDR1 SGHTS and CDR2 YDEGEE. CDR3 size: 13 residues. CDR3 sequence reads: CASSFTGKNGYTF. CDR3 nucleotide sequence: TGTGCCAGCAGCTTTACAGGGAAGAATGGCTACACCTTC.